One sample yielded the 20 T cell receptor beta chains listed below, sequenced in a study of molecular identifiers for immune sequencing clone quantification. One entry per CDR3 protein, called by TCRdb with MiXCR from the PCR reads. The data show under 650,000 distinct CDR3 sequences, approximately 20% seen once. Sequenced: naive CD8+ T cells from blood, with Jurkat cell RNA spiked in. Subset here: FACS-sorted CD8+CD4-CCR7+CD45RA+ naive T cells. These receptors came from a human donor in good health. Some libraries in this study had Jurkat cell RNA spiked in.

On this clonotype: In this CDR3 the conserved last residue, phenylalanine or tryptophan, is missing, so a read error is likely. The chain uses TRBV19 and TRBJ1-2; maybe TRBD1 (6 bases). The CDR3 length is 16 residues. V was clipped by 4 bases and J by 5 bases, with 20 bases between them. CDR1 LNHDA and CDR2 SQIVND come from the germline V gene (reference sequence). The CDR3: CASSNTGTSGDYGYTL. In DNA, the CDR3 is TGTGCCAGTAGTAATACCGGGACTTCAGGGGATTATGGCTACACCCTC.

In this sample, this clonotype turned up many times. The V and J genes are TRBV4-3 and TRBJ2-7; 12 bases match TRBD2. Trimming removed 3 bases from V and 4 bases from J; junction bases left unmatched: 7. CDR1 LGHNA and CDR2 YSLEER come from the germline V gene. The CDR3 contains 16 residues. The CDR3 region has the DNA TGCGCCAGCAGCCAGGGGGCCGGGACTAGCGGGTACGAGCAGTACTTC. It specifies CASSQGAGTSGYEQYF.

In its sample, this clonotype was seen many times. The CDR3 region has the DNA TGTGCCAGCAGTCCCGACACCTCAATTTGGCAGCCCCAGCATTTT. Residues: CASSPDTSIWQPQHF. The chain is built from TRBV28 and TRBJ1-5; D is uncertain. The CDR3 is 15 residues long. Germline V gives CDR1 MDHEN, CDR2 SYDVKM. The V gene lost 5 bases and the J gene lost 7 bases, with 18 bases spanning the gap.

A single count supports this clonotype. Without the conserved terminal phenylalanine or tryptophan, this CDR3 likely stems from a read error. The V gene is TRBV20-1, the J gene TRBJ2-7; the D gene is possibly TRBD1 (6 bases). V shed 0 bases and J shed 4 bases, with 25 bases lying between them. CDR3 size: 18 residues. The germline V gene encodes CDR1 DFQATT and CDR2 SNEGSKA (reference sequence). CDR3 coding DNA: TGCAGTGCTAGAGATCTCTTATTTACCGGGACAAAAAATTACGAGCAGTACCTC. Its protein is CSARDLLFTGTKNYEQYL.

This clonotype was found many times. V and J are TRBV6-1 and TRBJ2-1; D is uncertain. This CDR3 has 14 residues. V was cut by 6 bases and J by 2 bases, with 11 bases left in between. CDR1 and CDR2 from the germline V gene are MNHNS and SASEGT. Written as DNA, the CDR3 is TGTGCCAGCAGGTATCTAGGACCCTACAATGAGCAGTTCTTC. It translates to CASRYLGPYNEQFF.

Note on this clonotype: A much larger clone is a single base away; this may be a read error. The CDR3 nucleotides read TGTGCCAGCATTCAAAATCTGAAAGAGACCCAGTACTTC. Its protein product is CASIQNLKETQYF. The rearrangement links TRBV2 to TRBJ2-5; D call uncertain. The germline V gene encodes CDR1 SNHLY and CDR2 FYNNEI. V was cut by 7 bases and J by 3 bases, with 12 bases left in between. The CDR3 runs 13 residues.

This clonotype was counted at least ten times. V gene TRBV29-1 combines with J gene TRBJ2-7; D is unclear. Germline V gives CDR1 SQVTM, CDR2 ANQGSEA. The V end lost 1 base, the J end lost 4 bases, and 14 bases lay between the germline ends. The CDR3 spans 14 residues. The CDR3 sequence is CSVEVRAKDYEQYF. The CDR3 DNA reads TGCAGCGTTGAAGTCCGGGCAAAGGATTACGAGCAGTACTTC.

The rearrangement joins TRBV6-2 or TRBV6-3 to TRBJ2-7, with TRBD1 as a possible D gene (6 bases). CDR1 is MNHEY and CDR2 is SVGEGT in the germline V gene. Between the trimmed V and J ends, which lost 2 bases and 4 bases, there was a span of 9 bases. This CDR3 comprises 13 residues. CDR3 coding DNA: TGTGCCAGCAGTTACGAGGACAGATACGAGCAGTACTTC. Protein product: CASSYEDRYEQYF.

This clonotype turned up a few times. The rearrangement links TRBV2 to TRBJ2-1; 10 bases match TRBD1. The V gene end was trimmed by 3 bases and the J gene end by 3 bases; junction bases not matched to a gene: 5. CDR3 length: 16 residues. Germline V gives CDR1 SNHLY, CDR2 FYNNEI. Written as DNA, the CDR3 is TGTGCCAGCAGTGACCCCGACAGGGGGCACTACAATGAGCAGTTCTTC. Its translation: CASSDPDRGHYNEQFF. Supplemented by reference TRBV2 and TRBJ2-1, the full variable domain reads EPEVTQTPSHQVTQMGQEVILRCVPISNHLYFYWYRQILGQKVEFLVSFYNNEISEKSEIFDDQFSVERPDGSNFTLKIRSTKLEDSAMYFCASSDPDRGHYNEQFFGPGTRLTVL.

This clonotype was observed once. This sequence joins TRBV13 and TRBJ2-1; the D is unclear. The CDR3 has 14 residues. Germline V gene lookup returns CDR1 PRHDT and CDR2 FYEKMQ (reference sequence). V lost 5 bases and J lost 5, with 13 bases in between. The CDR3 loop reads CASSPEDGNNEQFF. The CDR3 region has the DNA TGTGCCAGCAGCCCTGAAGACGGAAACAATGAGCAGTTCTTC.

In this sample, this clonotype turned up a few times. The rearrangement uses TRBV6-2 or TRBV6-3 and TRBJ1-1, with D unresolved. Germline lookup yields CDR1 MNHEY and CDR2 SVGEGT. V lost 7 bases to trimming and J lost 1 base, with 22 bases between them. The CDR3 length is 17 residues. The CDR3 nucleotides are TGTGCCAGCACCGGCCGATCTCGACCTAGCCGGAACACTGAAGCTTTCTTT. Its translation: CASTGRSRPSRNTEAFF.

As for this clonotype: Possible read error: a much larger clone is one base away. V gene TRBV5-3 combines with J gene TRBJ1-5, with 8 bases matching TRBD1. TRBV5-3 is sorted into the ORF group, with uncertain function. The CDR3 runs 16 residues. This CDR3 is CASSFWQGAENQPQHF. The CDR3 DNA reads TGTGCCAGCAGCTTCTGGCAGGGGGCAGAGAATCAGCCCCAGCATTTT.

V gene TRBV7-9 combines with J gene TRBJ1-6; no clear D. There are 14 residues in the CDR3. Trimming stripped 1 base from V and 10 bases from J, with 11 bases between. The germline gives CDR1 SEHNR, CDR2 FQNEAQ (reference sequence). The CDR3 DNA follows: TGTGCCAGCAGCTTAGGGCAGGACCGCTCACCCCTCCACTTT. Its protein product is CASSLGQDRSPLHF.

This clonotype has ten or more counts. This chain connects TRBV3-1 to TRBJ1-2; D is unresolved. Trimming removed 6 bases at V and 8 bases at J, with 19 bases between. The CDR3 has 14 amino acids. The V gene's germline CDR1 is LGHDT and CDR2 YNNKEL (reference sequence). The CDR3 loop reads CASRSGRKSRGYTF. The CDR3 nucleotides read TGTGCCAGCAGATCGGGCCGTAAAAGCCGCGGCTACACCTTC.

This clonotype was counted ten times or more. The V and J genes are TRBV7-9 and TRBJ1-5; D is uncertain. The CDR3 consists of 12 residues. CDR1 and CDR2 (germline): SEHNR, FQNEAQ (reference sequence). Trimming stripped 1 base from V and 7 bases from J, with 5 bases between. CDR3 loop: CASSLEYQPQHF. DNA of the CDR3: TGTGCCAGCAGCTTAGAGTACCAGCCCCAGCATTTT.

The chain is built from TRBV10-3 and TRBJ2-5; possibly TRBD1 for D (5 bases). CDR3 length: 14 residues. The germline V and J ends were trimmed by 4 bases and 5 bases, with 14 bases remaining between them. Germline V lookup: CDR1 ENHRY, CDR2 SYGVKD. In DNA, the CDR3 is TGTGCCATCAGTGGGTCAGGGTTTCGCGAGACCCAGTACTTC. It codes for CAISGSGFRETQYF.

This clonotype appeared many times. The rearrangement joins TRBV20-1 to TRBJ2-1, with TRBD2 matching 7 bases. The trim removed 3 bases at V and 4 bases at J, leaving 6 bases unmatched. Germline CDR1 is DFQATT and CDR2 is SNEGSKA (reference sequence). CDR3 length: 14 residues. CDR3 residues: CSASPSGPYNEQFF. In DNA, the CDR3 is TGCAGTGCTAGCCCTAGCGGTCCGTACAATGAGCAGTTCTTC.

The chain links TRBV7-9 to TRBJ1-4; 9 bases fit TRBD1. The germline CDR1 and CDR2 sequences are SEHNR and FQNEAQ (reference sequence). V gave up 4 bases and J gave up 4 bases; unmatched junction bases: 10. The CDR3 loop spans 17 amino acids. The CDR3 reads CASSSPQGARDNEKLFF. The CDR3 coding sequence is TGTGCCAGCAGCTCTCCACAGGGGGCGCGGGATAATGAAAAACTGTTTTTT.

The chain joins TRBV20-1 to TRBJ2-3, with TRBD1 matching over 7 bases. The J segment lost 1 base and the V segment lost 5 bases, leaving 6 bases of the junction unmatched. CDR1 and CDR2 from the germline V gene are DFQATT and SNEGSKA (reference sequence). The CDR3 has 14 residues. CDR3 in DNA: TGCAGTGCTGGGGAAGGGGGCGGCACAGATACGCAGTATTTT. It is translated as CSAGEGGGTDTQYF.

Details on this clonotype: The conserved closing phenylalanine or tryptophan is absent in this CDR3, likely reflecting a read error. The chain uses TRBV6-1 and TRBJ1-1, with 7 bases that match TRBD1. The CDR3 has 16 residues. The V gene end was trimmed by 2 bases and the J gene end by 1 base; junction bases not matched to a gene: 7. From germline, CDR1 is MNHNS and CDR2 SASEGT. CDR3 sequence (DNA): TGTGCCAGCAGTGAAATGGTGAACAGGGGGAACACTGAAGCTTTCCTT. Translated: CASSEMVNRGNTEAFL.